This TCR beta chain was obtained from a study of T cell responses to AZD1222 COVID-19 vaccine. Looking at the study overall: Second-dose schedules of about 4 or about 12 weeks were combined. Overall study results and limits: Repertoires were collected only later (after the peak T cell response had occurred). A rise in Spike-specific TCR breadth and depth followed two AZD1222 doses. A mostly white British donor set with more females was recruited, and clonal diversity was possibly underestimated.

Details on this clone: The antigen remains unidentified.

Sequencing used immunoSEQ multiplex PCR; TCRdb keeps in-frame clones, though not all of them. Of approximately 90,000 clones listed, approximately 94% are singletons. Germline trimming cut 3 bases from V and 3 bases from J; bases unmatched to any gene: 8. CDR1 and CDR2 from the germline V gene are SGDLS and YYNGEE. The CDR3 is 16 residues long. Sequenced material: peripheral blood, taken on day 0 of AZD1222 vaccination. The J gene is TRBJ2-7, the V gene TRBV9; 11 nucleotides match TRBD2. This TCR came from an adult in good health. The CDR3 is CASSAPSSGGNYEQYF. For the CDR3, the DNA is TGTGCCAGCAGCGCCCCCTCTAGCGGGGGGAACTACGAGCAGTACTTC. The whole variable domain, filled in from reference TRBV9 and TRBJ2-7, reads DSGVTQTPKHLITATGQRVTLRCSPRSGDLSVYWYQQSLDQGLQFLIQYYNGEERAKGNILERFSAQQFPDLHSELNLSSLELGDSALYFCASSAPSSGGNYEQYFGPGTRLTVT.